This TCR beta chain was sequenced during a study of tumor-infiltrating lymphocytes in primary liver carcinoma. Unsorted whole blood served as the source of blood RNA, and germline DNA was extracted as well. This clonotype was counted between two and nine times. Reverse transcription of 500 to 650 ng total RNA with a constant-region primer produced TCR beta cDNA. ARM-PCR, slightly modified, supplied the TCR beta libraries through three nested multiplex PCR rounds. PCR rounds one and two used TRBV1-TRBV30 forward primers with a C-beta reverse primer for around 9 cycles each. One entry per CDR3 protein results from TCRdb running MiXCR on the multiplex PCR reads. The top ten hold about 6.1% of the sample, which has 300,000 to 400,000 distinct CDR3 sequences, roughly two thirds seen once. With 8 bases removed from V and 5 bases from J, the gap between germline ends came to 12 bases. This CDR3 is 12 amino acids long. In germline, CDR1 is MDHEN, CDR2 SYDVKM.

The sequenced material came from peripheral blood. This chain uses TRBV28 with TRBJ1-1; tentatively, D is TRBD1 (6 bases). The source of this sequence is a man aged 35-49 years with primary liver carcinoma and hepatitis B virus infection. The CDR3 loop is CASYRVKTEAFF. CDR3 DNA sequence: TGTGCCAGCTACAGGGTTAAGACTGAAGCTTTCTTT.